This T cell receptor beta chain appears in the sequencing data of a study of control samples from healthy donors and cancer patients. The V and J ends lost 8 bases and 3 bases respectively, with 16 bases between them. Germline CDR1 and CDR2: LNHDA and SQIVND (reference sequence). The CDR3 has 14 residues. Some clones are missing from TCRdb's copy, which holds only in-frame ones; the method was immunoSEQ multiplex PCR. The profile shows 170,000 or so clones, 94% of them singletons. The sample comprised blood. The receptor was isolated from a woman aged 18-30 years in good health. The rearrangement links TRBV19 to TRBJ1-1; TRBD1 might be the D (5 bases). The CDR3 loop is CASGAGLLDTEAFF. CDR3 bases: TGTGCCAGTGGGGCAGGCCTTCTGGACACTGAAGCTTTCTTT.